The 29 T cell receptor beta chains given below trace back to one sample, sequenced in a study of T cells in Graves' hyperthyroidism and ophthalmopathy. Using RNA transcripts as the source, TCR beta CDR3 regions were amplified. Using the HTBI primer set, a first-round RT-PCR was run on the TCR CDR3. TCRdb independently ran MiXCR on the multiplex PCR reads; one entry per CDR3 protein. Of around 520,000 distinct CDR3 sequences in the sample, approximately 15% were seen once. The source material was blood. The receptors shown here come from a woman in her late teens or twenties with Graves' hyperthyroidism.

This clonotype appeared many times. The chain uses TRBV7-9 and TRBJ1-1; no clear D gene. V was trimmed by 3 bases and J by 5 bases, leaving 13 bases between them. The length of the CDR3 is 14 residues. The germline V gene has CDR1 SEHNR and CDR2 FQNEAQ (reference sequence). The CDR3 here is CASSFIFQVTEAFF. CDR3 nucleotides: TGTGCCAGCAGCTTTATCTTCCAGGTGACTGAAGCTTTCTTT.

The chain recombines TRBV30 with TRBJ1-5; a weak D match, TRBD1 (5 bases). V was trimmed by 3 bases and J by 6 bases, leaving 9 bases between them. Germline CDR1 reads GTSNPN; CDR2 reads SVGIG (reference sequence). The CDR3 consists of 12 residues. In DNA, the CDR3 is TGTGCCTGGAGCAGGGATAGTCAGCCCCAGCATTTT. Its protein is CAWSRDSQPQHF.

The CDR3 DNA is TGCGCCAGCAGCTTAGTAACTCAAGAGACCCAGTACTTC. This codes for CASSLVTQETQYF. The chain links TRBV4-1 to TRBJ2-5; no definite D call. The V end lost 5 bases, the J end lost 2 bases, and 9 bases lay between the germline ends. This CDR3 has 13 residues. Germline V lookup: CDR1 MGHRA, CDR2 YSYEKL.

The chain couples TRBV5-1 to TRBJ2-5; the D gene could be TRBD1 or TRBD2 (5 bases each). The CDR3 runs 17 residues. V dropped 0 bases and J dropped 3 bases, with 18 bases sitting between them. Germline V gene data show CDR1 as SGHRS and CDR2 as YFSETQ. CDR3 residues: CASSLALGPGSEETQYF. DNA of the CDR3: TGCGCCAGCAGCTTGGCCCTGGGACCCGGTTCTGAAGAGACCCAGTACTTC.

This clonotype was counted at least ten times. The V gene is TRBV29-1, the J gene TRBJ2-7; the D is unclear. This CDR3 comprises 11 residues. Trimming pared 4 bases from V and 6 bases from J, leaving 10 bases between. The germline V gene encodes CDR1 SQVTM and CDR2 ANQGSEA. CDR3: CSVVAVGEQYF. As DNA, the CDR3 is TGCAGCGTTGTGGCGGTAGGCGAGCAGTACTTC.

The table lists this clonotype with many counts. V is TRBV27 and J is TRBJ2-7, with 7 bases identical to TRBD2. Germline CDR1 is MNHEY and CDR2 is SMNVEV (reference sequence). The CDR3 extends over 15 amino acids. V gave up 1 base and J gave up 5 bases; unmatched junction bases: 8. The chain's CDR3 is CASSLYGGNIDEQYV. As DNA, the CDR3 is TGTGCCAGCAGTTTATACGGGGGGAATATCGACGAGCAGTACGTC.

The sample holds many counts of this clonotype. V and J are TRBV29-1 and TRBJ2-2; D remains ambiguous. This CDR3 has 12 residues. Trimming pared 5 bases from V and 4 bases from J, leaving 8 bases between. Germline V lookup: CDR1 SQVTM, CDR2 ANQGSEA. CDR3 bases: TGCAGCGTTCCAAGGGCCACCGGGGAGCTGTTTTTT. Residues: CSVPRATGELFF.

Concerning this clonotype: This may arise from a read error, as a much more abundant clone is one base away. The V call is TRBV5-1, the J call TRBJ1-1, with 9 bases that match TRBD1. The length of the CDR3 is 14 residues. Germline assignment: CDR1 SGHRS and CDR2 YFSETQ. The CDR3 sequence is CASSWDREGPDAFF. Written as DNA, the CDR3 is TGCGCCAGCAGCTGGGACAGGGAAGGCCCTGACGCTTTCTTT.

This clonotype was counted many times. The chain carries TRBV19 and TRBJ2-1; 14 bases fit TRBD2. The germline V gene has CDR1 LNHDA and CDR2 SQIVND (reference sequence). J lost 7 bases, V lost 5 bases, and 13 bases had no gene match. The CDR3 spans 18 residues. CDR3: CASSLRGTSGRLYNEQFF. CDR3 DNA: TGTGCCAGTAGTCTCCGGGGGACTAGCGGGAGACTGTATAATGAGCAGTTCTTC.

Points on this clonotype: A much larger clone lies a single base off, so this may be a read error. This sequence joins TRBV19 and TRBJ2-7; D may be TRBD1 or TRBD2 (5 bases each). Germline V CDR1 and CDR2: LNHDA, SQIVND (reference sequence). Trimming removed 7 bases at V and 3 bases at J, with 16 bases between. This CDR3 region has 14 residues. The CDR3 spells CASNPTGADYEQYF. The CDR3 bases are TGTGCCAGTAACCCAACCGGGGCAGACTACGAGCAGTACTTC.

On this clonotype: A clone one base away is much larger, so this may be a read error. The J gene is TRBJ2-1, the V gene TRBV10-3; weak D call: TRBD2 (5 bases). The DNA end is a closer match to TRBJ2-7, so the J assignment may be wrong. The CDR3 runs 14 residues. Germline V gene lookup returns CDR1 ENHRY and CDR2 SYGVKD. The CDR3 region has the DNA TGTGCCATCAGTCCGCGACTACTCCACAATGAGCAGTACTTC. Protein product: CAISPRLLHNEQYF.

This clonotype was observed at least ten times. DNA for the CDR3: TGTGCCAGCAGTCACCGGGCCCAAGAGACCCAGTACTTC. It translates to CASSHRAQETQYF. The V and J genes are TRBV28 and TRBJ2-5; the D is unclear. The CDR3 runs to 13 residues. Trimming pared 5 bases from V and 1 base from J, leaving 8 bases between. Germline-derived CDR1 and CDR2 are MDHEN and SYDVKM.

There are many counts of this clonotype. V gene TRBV12-5 combines with J gene TRBJ2-3, with TRBD2 matching 8 bases. The V gene end was trimmed by 6 bases and the J gene end by 4 bases; junction bases not matched to a gene: 12. The CDR3 extends over 16 amino acids. From germline, CDR1 is LGHNT and CDR2 FRNRAP. CDR3: CASGPSSGSYADTQYF. The DNA of the CDR3 is TGTGCTAGTGGCCCCTCAAGCGGGAGTTACGCAGATACGCAGTATTTT.

At least ten counts were recorded for this clonotype. The chain employs TRBV20-1 and TRBJ2-7, with D perhaps assigned TRBD1 or TRBD2 (5 bases each). Germline V gene data show CDR1 as DFQATT and CDR2 as SNEGSKA (reference sequence). V was cut by 2 bases and J by 6 bases, with 14 bases left in between. The CDR3 extends over 13 amino acids. CDR3 sequence (DNA): TGCAGTGCTAGACGGGACGCCGGGGTCGAGCAGTACTTC. Residues: CSARRDAGVEQYF.

Comment on this clonotype: A much larger clone is a single base away; this may be a read error. The chain carries TRBV6-1 and TRBJ2-1; 14 nucleotides line up with TRBD2. TRBJ2-7 matches the DNA end more closely, so the J call is doubtful. This CDR3 is 16 amino acids long. CDR1 and CDR2 (germline): MNHNS, SASEGT. CDR3 protein: CASRTRLAGGGNEQYF. As DNA, the CDR3 is TGTGCCAGCAGAACACGACTAGCGGGAGGGGGCAATGAGCAGTACTTC.

This clonotype was seen many times. The chain carries TRBV6-1 and TRBJ2-1, with D perhaps given as TRBD1 or TRBD2 (5 bases each). Per the germline V gene, CDR1 is MNHNS and CDR2 is SASEGT. Trimming pared 5 bases from V and 0 bases from J, leaving 11 bases between. The length of the CDR3 is 15 residues. This chain's CDR3 is CASSRGVSSYNEQFF. In DNA form, the CDR3 reads TGTGCCAGCAGTAGGGGAGTAAGCTCCTACAATGAGCAGTTCTTC.

This clonotype was seen more than once but under ten times. This CDR3 reads CASSTATTSGGEQFF. For the CDR3, the DNA is TGTGCCAGCAGCACGGCCACGACTAGCGGGGGTGAGCAGTTCTTC. The V gene is TRBV9, the J gene TRBJ2-1, with 12 bases identical to TRBD2. V lost 4 bases and J lost 9; bases outside the gene matches: 8. This CDR3 contains 15 residues. Germline V gene data show CDR1 as SGDLS and CDR2 as YYNGEE.

The V call is TRBV7-3, the J call TRBJ2-3; D ambiguous. This CDR3 comprises 15 residues. Trimming removed 9 bases at V and 4 bases at J, with 20 bases between. The V gene's germline CDR1 is SGHTA and CDR2 FQGTGA. CDR3 nucleotide sequence: TGTGCCAGTAGCCCGGACCTAGGATCTTCAGATACGCAGTATTTT. Protein sequence: CASSPDLGSSDTQYF. The entire variable domain, with the rest obtained from reference TRBV7-3 and TRBJ2-3, is as follows: GAGVSQTPSNKVTEKGKYVELRCDPISGHTALYWYRQSLGQGPEFLIYFQGTGAADDSGLPNDRFFAVRPEGSVSTLKIQRTERGDSAVYLCASSPDLGSSDTQYFGPGTRLTVL.

This clonotype was detected many times. This chain uses TRBV7-9 with TRBJ2-4, with D uncertain. Per the germline V gene, CDR1 is SEHNR and CDR2 is FQNEAQ (reference sequence). V was cut by 1 base and J by 0 bases, with 7 bases left in between. The CDR3 covers 15 residues. The CDR3 loop reads CASSLVGLAKNIQYF. The CDR3 region has the DNA TGTGCCAGCAGCTTAGTGGGATTAGCCAAAAACATTCAGTACTTC.

Details on this clonotype: A read error may produce the germline difference seen at one junction end. The chain is built from TRBV19 and TRBJ1-5; no definite D call. This CDR3 spans 12 amino acids. Germline CDR1 is LNHDA and CDR2 is SQIVND (reference sequence). CDR3: CASSMLNPPQHF. CDR3 DNA sequence: TGTGCCAGTAGTATGCTCAATCCGCCCCAGCATTTT.

This clonotype was detected many times. The V call is TRBV12-3 or TRBV12-4, the J call TRBJ2-1; D may be TRBD2 (6 bases). Trimming removed 3 bases from V and 6 bases from J, with 15 bases in between. The CDR3 is 15 residues long. CDR3 bases: TGTGCCAGCAGTTTCGGGGCGGGAATCTCCAATGAGCAGTTCTTC. Translated, it gives CASSFGAGISNEQFF.

Ten or more counts support this clonotype. The CDR3 reads CASSRGTGNTIYF. The CDR3, as DNA: TGTGCCAGCAGCAGAGGTACTGGAAACACCATATATTTT. The gene calls are TRBV28 and TRBJ1-3; unclear D gene. V lost 6 bases to trimming and J lost 2 bases, with 8 bases between them. The CDR3 has 13 residues. CDR1 is MDHEN, CDR2 SYDVKM, per germline.

At least ten counts were recorded for this clonotype. The V gene is TRBV6-1, the J gene TRBJ1-2; D is undetermined. Germline CDR1 MNHNS, CDR2 SASEGT. V dropped 0 bases and J dropped 6 bases, with 17 bases sitting between them. The CDR3 loop spans 16 amino acids. CDR3 nucleotide sequence: TGTGCCAGCAGTGAAGCGCCCAGCCAGGCGGGCCATGGCTACACCTTC. It is translated as CASSEAPSQAGHGYTF.

This clonotype was found many times. The V gene is TRBV13, the J gene TRBJ2-7; TRBD1 agrees at 7 bases. The CDR3 contains 14 residues. Germline V lookup: CDR1 PRHDT, CDR2 FYEKMQ (reference sequence). V shed 6 bases and J 0 bases; nucleotides not matched to a gene: 5. The CDR3: CASRRGQSSYEQYF. The CDR3 region has the DNA TGTGCCAGCAGGAGGGGGCAGAGCTCCTACGAGCAGTACTTC.

This clonotype was detected many times. The chain couples TRBV20-1 to TRBJ2-1, with TRBD2 matching over 7 bases. Germline loops: CDR1 DFQATT, CDR2 SNEGSKA (reference sequence). This CDR3 is 15 amino acids long. J lost 10 bases, V lost 6 bases, and 18 bases had no gene match. The CDR3 protein is CSAPGGGRGDGEQFF. As DNA, the CDR3 is TGCAGTGCCCCCGGCGGCGGGAGAGGGGACGGCGAGCAGTTCTTC.

The CDR3 bases are TGCAGCATCCAGGGGGGCTATGGCTACACCTTC. Its translation: CSIQGGYGYTF. The chain recombines TRBV29-1 with TRBJ1-2; 7 bases agree with TRBD1. V dropped 8 bases and J dropped 4; count of bases not matched to a gene: 4. The germline V gene has CDR1 SQVTM and CDR2 ANQGSEA. This CDR3 region has 11 residues.

Worth noting for this clonotype: This may arise from a read error, as a much more abundant clone is one base away. This chain links TRBV20-1 with TRBJ2-1; D not certain. Trimming pared 7 bases from V and 2 bases from J, leaving 15 bases between. Germline V gene data show CDR1 as DFQATT and CDR2 as SNEGSKA (reference sequence). This CDR3 spans 14 amino acids. The CDR3 DNA follows: TGCAGTGTGCTAAGCGTGAGCCCCTACAATGAGCAGTTCTTC. Translating it yields CSVLSVSPYNEQFF.

There are a few counts of this clonotype. V and J are TRBV18 and TRBJ2-2; no clear D gene. This CDR3 is built from 16 residues. V was cut by 2 bases and J by 0 bases, with 10 bases left in between. CDR1 KGHSH and CDR2 LQKENI come from the germline V gene. CDR3 protein: CASSPGRDTNTGELFF. The CDR3 nucleotides are TGTGCCAGCTCACCAGGAAGAGATACGAACACCGGGGAGCTGTTTTTT.

This clonotype was detected ten times or more. This chain uses TRBV7-9 with TRBJ2-3, with D perhaps TRBD1 or TRBD2 (5 bases each). The CDR3 has 13 amino acids. Germline CDR1 SEHNR, CDR2 FQNEAQ (reference sequence). Trimming removed 4 bases at V and 4 bases at J, with 9 bases between. CDR3: CASSSRGPDTQYF. The DNA of the CDR3 is TGTGCCAGCAGCTCCCGGGGCCCAGATACGCAGTATTTT.